This TCR beta chain came from a study of T cell changes during pregnancy in multiple sclerosis. Sequenced by immunoSEQ multiplex PCR; TCRdb stores in-frame clones only, minus some. The data show tens of thousands of clones, with roughly 90% seen just once and roughly 5.7% held by the top ten. This TCR was recovered from a female donor in good health, enrolled as a control in a pregnancy study. This specimen was peripheral blood, taken in the third trimester of pregnancy.

The CDR3 here is CASSPADGNTIYF. The CDR3 bases are TGTGCCAGTAGTCCGGCGGATGGAAACACCATATATTTT. The chain joins TRBV19 to TRBJ1-3, with D unclear. Trimming stripped 5 bases from V and 3 bases from J, with 8 bases between. The germline CDR1 and CDR2 sequences are LNHDA and SQIVND (reference sequence). The CDR3 covers 13 residues.